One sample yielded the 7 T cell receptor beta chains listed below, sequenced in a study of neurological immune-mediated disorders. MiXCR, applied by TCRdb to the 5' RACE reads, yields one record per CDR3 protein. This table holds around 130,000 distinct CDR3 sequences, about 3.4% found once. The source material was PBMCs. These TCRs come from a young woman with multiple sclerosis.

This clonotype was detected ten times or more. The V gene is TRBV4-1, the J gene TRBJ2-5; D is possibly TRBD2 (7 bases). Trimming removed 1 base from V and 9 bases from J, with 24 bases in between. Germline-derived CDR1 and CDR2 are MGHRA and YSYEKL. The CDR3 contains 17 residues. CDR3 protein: CASSQAPGGLLVGAQYF. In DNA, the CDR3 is TGCGCCAGCAGCCAAGCACCCGGGGGGCTGCTAGTGGGGGCCCAGTACTTC.

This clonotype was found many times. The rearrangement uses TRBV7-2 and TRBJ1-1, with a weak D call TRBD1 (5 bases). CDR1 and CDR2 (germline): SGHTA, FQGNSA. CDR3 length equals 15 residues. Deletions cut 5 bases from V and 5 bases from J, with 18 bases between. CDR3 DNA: TGTGCCAGCAGCCAATGGGGGGGACGGAGGACTGAAGCTTTCTTT. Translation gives CASSQWGGRRTEAFF.

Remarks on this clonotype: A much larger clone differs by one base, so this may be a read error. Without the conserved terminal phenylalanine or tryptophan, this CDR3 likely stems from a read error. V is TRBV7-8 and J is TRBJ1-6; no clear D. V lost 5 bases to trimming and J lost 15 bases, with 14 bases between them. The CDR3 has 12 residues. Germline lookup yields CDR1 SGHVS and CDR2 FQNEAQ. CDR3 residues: CASSAPPGVLHC. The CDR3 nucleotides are TGTGCCAGCAGCGCCCCCCCCGGGGTCCTCCACTGT.

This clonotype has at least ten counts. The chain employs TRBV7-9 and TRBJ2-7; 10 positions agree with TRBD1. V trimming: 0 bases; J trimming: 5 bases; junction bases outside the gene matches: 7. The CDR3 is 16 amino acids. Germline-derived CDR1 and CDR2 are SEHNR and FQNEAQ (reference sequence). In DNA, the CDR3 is TGTGCCAGCAGCTTAGCGTCTGGGACAGGGGTGGACGAGCAGTACTTC. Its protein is CASSLASGTGVDEQYF.

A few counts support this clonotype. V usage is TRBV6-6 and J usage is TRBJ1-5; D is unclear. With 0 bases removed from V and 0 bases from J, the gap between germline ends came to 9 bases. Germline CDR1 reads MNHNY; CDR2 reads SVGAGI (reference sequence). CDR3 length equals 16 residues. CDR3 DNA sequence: TGTGCCAGCAGTTACTCAGTCGAGACTAGCAATCAGCCCCAGCATTTT. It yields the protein CASSYSVETSNQPQHF.

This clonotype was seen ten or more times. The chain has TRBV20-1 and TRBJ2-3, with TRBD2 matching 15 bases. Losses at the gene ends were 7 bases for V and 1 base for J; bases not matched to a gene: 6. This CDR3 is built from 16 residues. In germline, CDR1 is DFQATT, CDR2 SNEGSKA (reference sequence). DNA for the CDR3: TGCAGTGTTCAGAGGACTAGCGGGAGGGGCACAGATACGCAGTATTTT. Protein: CSVQRTSGRGTDTQYF.

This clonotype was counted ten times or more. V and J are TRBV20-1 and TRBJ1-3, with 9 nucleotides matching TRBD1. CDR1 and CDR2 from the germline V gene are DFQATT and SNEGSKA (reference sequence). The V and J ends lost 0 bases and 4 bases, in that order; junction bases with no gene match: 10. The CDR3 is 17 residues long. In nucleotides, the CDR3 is TGCAGTGCTAGAGATAAGGGGACAGGGAACAGGGGAAACACCATATATTTT. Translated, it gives CSARDKGTGNRGNTIYF.